The clone carrying this T cell receptor (beta chain) showed up just a few times. TCRdb analysed the RT-PCR reads with MiXCR anew, one entry per CDR3 protein. Altogether 650,000 to 800,000 distinct CDR3 sequences are present, 13% to 15% being singletons, with the ten largest covering 3% to 4.5%. Losses at the gene ends were 0 bases for V and 6 bases for J; bases not matched to a gene: 9. Germline V gives CDR1 DFQATT, CDR2 SNEGSKA (reference sequence). The length of the CDR3 is 15 residues. The sequencing input was memory CD4+ T cells from blood. The sequence derives from a female donor in good health, serving as a healthy control. V and J are TRBV20-1 and TRBJ2-5; 8 bases are shared with TRBD2. The CDR3 here is CSARDPGLAGQTQYF. The CDR3 DNA reads as TGCAGTGCTAGAGATCCCGGGCTAGCGGGTCAGACCCAGTACTTC.